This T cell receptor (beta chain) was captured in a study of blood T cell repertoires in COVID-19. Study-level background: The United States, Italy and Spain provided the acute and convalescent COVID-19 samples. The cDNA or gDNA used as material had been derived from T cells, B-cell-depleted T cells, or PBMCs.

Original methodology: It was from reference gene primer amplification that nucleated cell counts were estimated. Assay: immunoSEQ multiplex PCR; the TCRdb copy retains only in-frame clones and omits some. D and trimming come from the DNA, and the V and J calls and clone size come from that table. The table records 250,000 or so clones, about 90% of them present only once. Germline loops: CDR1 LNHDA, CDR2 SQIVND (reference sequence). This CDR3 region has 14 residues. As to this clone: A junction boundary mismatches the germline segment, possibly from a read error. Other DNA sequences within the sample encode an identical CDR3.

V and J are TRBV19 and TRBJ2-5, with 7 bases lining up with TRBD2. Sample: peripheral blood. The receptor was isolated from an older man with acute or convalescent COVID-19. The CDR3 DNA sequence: TGTGCTAGTACGGAGGCCACGGGAGGAGAGACCCAGTACTTC. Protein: CASTEATGGETQYF.